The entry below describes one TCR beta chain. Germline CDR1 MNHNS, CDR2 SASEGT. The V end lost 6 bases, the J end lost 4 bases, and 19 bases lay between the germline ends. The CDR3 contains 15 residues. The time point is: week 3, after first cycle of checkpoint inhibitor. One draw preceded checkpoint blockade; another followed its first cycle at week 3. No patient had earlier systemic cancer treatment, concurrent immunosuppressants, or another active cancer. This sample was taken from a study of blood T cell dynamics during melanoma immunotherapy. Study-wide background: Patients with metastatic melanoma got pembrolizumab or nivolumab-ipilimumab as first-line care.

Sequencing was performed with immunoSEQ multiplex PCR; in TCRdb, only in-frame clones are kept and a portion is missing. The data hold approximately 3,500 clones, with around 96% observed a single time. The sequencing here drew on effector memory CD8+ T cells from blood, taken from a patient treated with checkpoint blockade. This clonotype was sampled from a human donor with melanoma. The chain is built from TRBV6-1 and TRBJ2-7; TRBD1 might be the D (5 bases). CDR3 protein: CASRDNDGYVYEQYF. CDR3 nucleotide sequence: TGTGCCAGCAGGGACAACGACGGATATGTTTACGAGCAGTACTTC.